Listed here are 21 T cell receptor beta chains from one sample, sequenced in a study of blood T cell repertoires in COVID-19. Profiling relied on immunoSEQ multiplex PCR, and the TCRdb table lists in-frame clones only, not all of them. Here the sample spans 400,000 to 500,000 clones, roughly 88% being singletons. Source material: PBMCs or T cells enriched from blood (not recorded which). The source of these receptors is a young woman who had been exposed to COVID-19.

This clone was counted between two and nine times. The V call is TRBV27, the J call TRBJ1-3, with 8 bases that match TRBD1. Trimming removed 5 bases from V and 2 bases from J; junction bases left unmatched: 2. This CDR3 has 14 residues. The germline CDR1 and CDR2 sequences are MNHEY and SMNVEV (reference sequence). The CDR3 sequence: CASSAGGAGNTIYF. CDR3 sequence (DNA): TGTGCCAGCAGTGCAGGGGGCGCTGGAAACACCATATATTTT.

The chain couples TRBV7-2 to TRBJ1-1; D perhaps matches TRBD1 (5 bases). The CDR3 is made up of 14 amino acids. Germline V gene lookup returns CDR1 SGHTA and CDR2 FQGNSA. V dropped 5 bases and J dropped 0 bases, with 10 bases sitting between them. The CDR3 sequence: CASSTDIMNTEAFF. The CDR3 DNA sequence: TGTGCCAGCAGCACGGACATCATGAACACTGAAGCTTTCTTT.

The chain joins TRBV20-1 to TRBJ1-2; D may be TRBD1 (6 bases). The CDR3 runs 9 residues. CDR1 and CDR2 (germline): DFQATT, SNEGSKA (reference sequence). Trimming removed 7 bases at V and 6 bases at J, with 6 bases between. The CDR3 spells CSGTDGYTF. CDR3 DNA: TGCAGTGGGACAGATGGCTACACCTTC.

The chain carries TRBV13 and TRBJ1-1; tentatively, D is TRBD1 (6 bases). V was pared by 4 bases and J by 6 bases, with 15 bases between. This CDR3 spans 14 amino acids. Germline CDR1 and CDR2: PRHDT and FYEKMQ (reference sequence). The CDR3 spells CASSSLWTVSEAFF. As DNA, the CDR3 is TGTGCCAGCAGCTCTTTATGGACAGTTTCTGAAGCTTTCTTT.

The V call is TRBV28, the J call TRBJ1-2; TRBD1 might be the D (5 bases). The CDR3 covers 15 residues. CDR1 and CDR2 from the germline V gene are MDHEN and SYDVKM. V was clipped by 4 bases and J by 6 bases, with 18 bases between them. The CDR3 protein is CASSSPPTVVDGYTF. CDR3 nucleotides: TGTGCCAGCAGTTCGCCCCCGACAGTGGTAGATGGCTACACCTTC.

In its sample, this clone was seen a few times. The chain employs TRBV19 and TRBJ2-7; 9 nucleotides line up with TRBD1. The germline V gene encodes CDR1 LNHDA and CDR2 SQIVND (reference sequence). V trimming: 6 bases; J trimming: 3 bases; junction bases outside the gene matches: 6. This CDR3 region has 14 residues. The CDR3, as DNA: TGTGCCAGTAGGCGGACAGGGGTTGACTACGAGCAGTACTTC. Its translation: CASRRTGVDYEQYF.

The chain combines TRBV15 with TRBJ2-5, with 10 bases lining up with TRBD2. Germline CDR1 LNHNV, CDR2 YYDKDF (reference sequence). The CDR3 covers 14 residues. With V trimmed by 2 bases and J by 5 bases, 2 bases remained unmatched. The CDR3 reads CATSRLAGDETQYF. The CDR3 region has the DNA TGTGCCACCAGCAGACTAGCGGGAGATGAGACCCAGTACTTC.

This chain links TRBV4-1 with TRBJ2-3, with D uncertain. Germline V gene data show CDR1 as MGHRA and CDR2 as YSYEKL. Trimming removed 1 base at V and 4 bases at J, with 3 bases between. The CDR3 runs to 12 residues. For the CDR3, the DNA is TGCGCCAGCAGCCAAGTAGCAGATACGCAGTATTTT. As protein: CASSQVADTQYF.

This clone was detected only once. The gene calls are TRBV29-1 and TRBJ1-5, with a tentative D call TRBD1 (6 bases). Germline V gene sequence: CDR1 SQVTM, CDR2 ANQGSEA. The CDR3 sequence is 13 residues long. V lost 5 bases and J lost 4, with 12 bases in between. The CDR3 bases are TGCAGCGTTTCGGACAGTCTAAATCAGCCCCAGCATTTT. Protein: CSVSDSLNQPQHF.

V is TRBV5-5 and J is TRBJ1-2, with TRBD1 matching over 8 bases. From germline, CDR1 is SGHKS and CDR2 YYEKEE (reference sequence). This CDR3 contains 13 residues. Germline trimming cut 3 bases from V and 6 bases from J; bases unmatched to any gene: 4. CDR3 nucleotide sequence: TGTGCCAGCAGCTCTACAGGGGGGGATGGCTACACCTTC. This sequence encodes CASSSTGGDGYTF.

The CDR3 reads CASSAGQGSSYEQYF. CDR3 DNA sequence: TGTGCCAGTAGTGCGGGACAGGGGAGCTCCTACGAGCAGTACTTC. The chain has TRBV19 and TRBJ2-7, with 10 bases that match TRBD1. Germline CDR1 LNHDA, CDR2 SQIVND (reference sequence). V was clipped by 5 bases and J by 0 bases; unmatched bases: 4. The CDR3 has 15 residues. Full variable domain (rest looked up from reference TRBV19 and TRBJ2-7): DGGITQSPKYLFRKEGQNVTLSCEQNLNHDAMYWYRQDPGQGLRLIYYSQIVNDFQKGDIAEGYSVSREKKESFPLTVTSAQKNPTAFYLCASSAGQGSSYEQYFGPGTRLTVT.

The chain is built from TRBV3-1 (or the pseudogene TRBV3-2) and TRBJ1-2; 8 bases are a match to TRBD1. The CDR3 has 14 amino acids. The V gene end was trimmed by 6 bases and the J gene end by 5 bases; junction bases not matched to a gene: 8. Per the germline V gene, CDR1 is LGHDT and CDR2 is YNNKEL (reference sequence). This CDR3 is CASSPDRGRYGYTF. Here the CDR3 DNA reads TGTGCCAGCAGTCCCGACAGGGGCCGATATGGCTACACCTTC.

CDR3 coding DNA: TGTGCCAGCAGGGGGGCCGGGGCCAACGTCCTGACTTTC. Its protein product is CASRGAGANVLTF. The V gene is TRBV12-3 or TRBV12-4, the J gene TRBJ2-6; D may be TRBD1 (6 bases). CDR3 size: 13 residues. Trimming removed 6 bases from V and 4 bases from J, with 7 bases in between.

The CDR3 DNA reads TGTGCCTGGAGTGACTCGCAGGGGTATGAAAAACTGTTTTTT. It encodes CAWSDSQGYEKLFF. The rearrangement uses TRBV30 and TRBJ1-4; D might be TRBD1 (6 bases). From germline, CDR1 is GTSNPN and CDR2 SVGIG (reference sequence). V dropped 1 base and J dropped 6 bases, with 12 bases sitting between them. The CDR3 totals 14 residues.

V and J are TRBV5-1 and TRBJ2-7, with D perhaps TRBD1 (5 bases). The CDR3 is 15 residues long. Between the trimmed V and J ends, which lost 2 bases and 3 bases, there was a span of 15 bases. The germline V gene has CDR1 SGHRS and CDR2 YFSETQ. This CDR3 reads CASSFGSGPNYEQYF. CDR3 in DNA: TGCGCCAGCAGCTTTGGATCAGGGCCCAACTACGAGCAGTACTTC.

This clone has only one observation. CDR3 coding DNA: TGTGCCAGCAGCTCGAGTTGGACTAGCGGGGGCCTATACAATGAGCAGTTCTTC. It codes for CASSSSWTSGGLYNEQFF. V usage is TRBV7-3 and J usage is TRBJ2-1, with 13 bases identical to TRBD2. The germline CDR1 and CDR2 sequences are SGHTA and FQGTGA. The V and J ends lost 4 bases and 4 bases, in that order; junction bases with no gene match: 10. This CDR3 contains 18 residues.

The chain recombines TRBV5-1 with TRBJ1-2; 8 bases match TRBD1. The CDR3 sequence is 17 residues long. CDR1 is SGHRS and CDR2 is YFSETQ in the germline V gene. The trim removed 4 bases at V and 0 bases at J, leaving 11 bases unmatched. The CDR3 loop reads CASSEPGQANPNYGYTF. For the CDR3, the DNA is TGCGCCAGCAGCGAACCGGGACAGGCGAATCCTAACTATGGCTACACCTTC. Combining the CDR3 with reference TRBV5-1 and TRBJ1-2 gives the whole variable domain KAGVTQTPRYLIKTRGQQVTLSCSPISGHRSVSWYQQTPGQGLQFLFEYFSETQRNKGNFPGRFSGRQFSNSRSEMNVSTLELGDSALYLCASSEPGQANPNYGYTFGSGTRLTVV.

This chain links TRBV5-1 with TRBJ2-7; unclear D gene. Trimming cost V 3 bases and J 3 bases, with 10 bases left between them. CDR1 and CDR2 from the germline V gene are SGHRS and YFSETQ. This CDR3 is built from 13 residues. The CDR3 nucleotides read TGCGCCAGCAGCTCCAGTTTGCTCTACGAGCAGTACTTC. This translates into CASSSSLLYEQYF.

CDR3 loop: CASSLGPLFAGTSGDNEQFF. For the CDR3, the DNA is TGTGCCAGCAGCTTAGGGCCCTTGTTCGCCGGGACTAGCGGGGACAATGAGCAGTTCTTC. This sequence joins TRBV13 and TRBJ2-1; 13 bases are shared with TRBD2. Germline V lookup: CDR1 PRHDT, CDR2 FYEKMQ (reference sequence). V lost 0 bases and J lost 5; bases outside the gene matches: 13. The CDR3 has 20 amino acids.

This chain connects TRBV5-1 to TRBJ2-7, with TRBD1 identical over 9 bases. The CDR3 loop spans 15 amino acids. V dropped 4 bases and J dropped 4; count of bases not matched to a gene: 9. Germline CDR1 SGHRS, CDR2 YFSETQ. In DNA form, the CDR3 reads TGCGCCAGCAGCAGACCCCCGGGACAGGGATACGAGCAGTACTTC. Translated, it gives CASSRPPGQGYEQYF.

The J gene is TRBJ2-3, the V gene TRBV18; TRBD2 agrees at 7 bases. Germline loops: CDR1 KGHSH, CDR2 LQKENI. With 8 bases clipped from V and 6 bases from J, the junction kept 11 bases outside the gene matches. The CDR3 runs 14 residues. The CDR3 DNA follows: TGTGCCAGCCGCCCCGGGGGGATTTTGGATACGCAGTATTTT. Translated: CASRPGGILDTQYF.